The 10 T cell receptor beta chains in this list originate from one sample, sequenced in a study of shared clonotypes between healthy human individuals. Assay used: immunoSEQ multiplex PCR; TCRdb lists only in-frame clones, some missing. The sample carries some 2 million clones, roughly 95% recorded once. Material: naive CD4+ T cells sorted from blood. Subset specified: CD45RA+ positively selected. These receptors were collected from a man aged 18 to 35 in good health.

The rearrangement joins TRBV19 to TRBJ1-2; a weak D match, TRBD1 (5 bases). Between the trimmed V and J ends, which lost 5 bases and 4 bases, there was a span of 11 bases. CDR1 and CDR2 from the germline V gene are LNHDA and SQIVND (reference sequence). This CDR3 spans 13 amino acids. CDR3 DNA: TGTGCCAGTAGTGCCCAGGGCTTCTATGGCTACACCTTC. Its translation: CASSAQGFYGYTF.

The gene calls are TRBV5-6 and TRBJ1-2; no reliable D call. The CDR3 extends over 13 amino acids. Germline V gives CDR1 SGHDT, CDR2 YYEEEE. V was clipped by 4 bases and J by 1 base, with 8 bases between them. The CDR3 reads CASSRTYNYGYTF. CDR3 nucleotide sequence: TGTGCCAGCAGCAGGACGTATAACTATGGCTACACCTTC.

The CDR3 loop reads CASRNPGGNPGELFF. The CDR3 DNA reads as TGTGCCAGCAGGAACCCAGGGGGCAATCCCGGGGAGCTGTTTTTT. This chain connects TRBV6-5 to TRBJ2-2, with 8 bases that match TRBD1. After removal of 6 bases from V and 6 bases from J, the junction contained 9 bases not matched to a gene. CDR3 length: 15 amino acids. From germline, CDR1 is MNHEY and CDR2 SVGAGI.

The rearrangement joins TRBV27 to TRBJ2-1; D possibly corresponds to TRBD1 (5 bases). Trimming pared 4 bases from V and 3 bases from J, leaving 13 bases between. CDR3 length equals 15 residues. The germline gives CDR1 MNHEY, CDR2 SMNVEV (reference sequence). The CDR3 here is CASSSWGEDYNEQFF. The CDR3 region has the DNA TGTGCCAGCAGTTCATGGGGCGAGGACTACAATGAGCAGTTCTTC.

This rearrangement joins TRBV7-2 to TRBJ2-1, with D tentatively TRBD2 (6 bases). This CDR3 spans 12 amino acids. CDR1 SGHTA and CDR2 FQGNSA come from the germline V gene. The germline V and J ends were trimmed by 8 bases and 16 bases, with 21 bases remaining between them. In nucleotides, the CDR3 is TGTGCCAGCGGTACATCACCAGGGAGGTTCTTCTTC. Its translation: CASGTSPGRFFF.

V usage is TRBV5-4 and J usage is TRBJ2-3, with 14 bases lining up with TRBD2. The CDR3 is made up of 18 amino acids. Trimming at V came to 4 bases and at J to 0 bases, leaving 7 bases not matched to a gene. Looked up from germline, CDR1 is SGHNT and CDR2 is YYREEE (reference sequence). CDR3 in DNA: TGTGCCAGCAGCAAGGGACTAGCGGGAGTCTCTAGCACAGATACGCAGTATTTT. It specifies CASSKGLAGVSSTDTQYF.

The chain is built from TRBV7-2 and TRBJ2-2; D call uncertain. Germline-derived CDR1 and CDR2 are SGHTA and FQGNSA. This CDR3 has 13 amino acids. With 6 bases removed from V and 6 bases from J, the gap between germline ends came to 11 bases. The CDR3 spells CASSYRPPGELFF. The CDR3 DNA follows: TGTGCCAGCAGTTACCGACCTCCCGGGGAGCTGTTTTTT.

V and J are TRBV12-5 and TRBJ1-2; 7 bases are a match to TRBD1. With 5 bases clipped from V and 0 bases from J, the junction kept 3 bases outside the gene matches. Germline loops: CDR1 LGHNT, CDR2 FRNRAP. The CDR3 extends over 14 amino acids. The CDR3 loop reads CASGHDRANYGYTF. CDR3 coding DNA: TGTGCTAGTGGTCATGACAGGGCTAACTATGGCTACACCTTC.

The chain recombines TRBV4-1 with TRBJ2-3; 13 bases match TRBD2. The trim removed 4 bases at V and 2 bases at J, leaving 6 bases unmatched. Germline V gene lookup returns CDR1 MGHRA and CDR2 YSYEKL. This CDR3 is built from 17 residues. The CDR3 nucleotides read TGCGCCAGCAGCCTAGGACTAGCGGGGGTCATCACAGATACGCAGTATTTT. Translating it yields CASSLGLAGVITDTQYF.

The chain employs TRBV4-1 and TRBJ2-7, with 11 positions matching TRBD2. Looked up from germline, CDR1 is MGHRA and CDR2 is YSYEKL. V was pared by 4 bases and J by 5 bases, with 13 bases of the junction left unmatched. The CDR3 has 17 amino acids. The CDR3, as DNA: TGCGCCAGCAGCCTAACTATAGCGGGAGGGCCGATGGACGAGCAGTACTTC. Translation gives CASSLTIAGGPMDEQYF.